One and the same sample provided the 8 T cell receptor beta chains below, sequenced in a study of T-cell reconstitution after alpha-beta-depleted transplantation in children. Researchers prepared the TCRbeta library using unique molecular identifiers, the study reports. In TCRdb, the PCR reads were re-called with MiXCR into one record per CDR3 protein. The table shows fewer than 700,000 distinct CDR3 sequences, with over 10% occurring only once. This specimen consisted of PBMCs, mostly from graft donor cells, obtained 360 days after TCRalphabeta/CD19-depleted stem cell transplant. The receptors come from a male patient younger than 18 who had a stem cell transplant for acute myeloid leukemia, so the T cells may come from the graft donor.

V gene TRBV15 combines with J gene TRBJ2-5, with D perhaps TRBD1 (7 bases). The length of the CDR3 is 14 residues. V was shortened by 5 bases and J by 1 base, with 11 bases between the two germline ends. Germline CDR1 reads LNHNV; CDR2 reads YYDKDF (reference sequence). This CDR3 is CATSGGTVQETQYF. CDR3 DNA sequence: TGTGCCACCAGCGGAGGGACAGTCCAAGAGACCCAGTACTTC. The whole variable domain, remainder taken from reference TRBV15 and TRBJ2-5, is DAMVIQNPRYQVTQFGKPVTLSCSQTLNHNVMYWYQQKSSQAPKLLFHYYDKDFNNEADTPDNFQSRRPNTSFCFLDIRSPGLGDTAMYLCATSGGTVQETQYFGPGTRLLVL.

This clonotype was picked up a small number of times. The rearrangement joins TRBV6-1 to TRBJ2-1; 8 bases match TRBD2. V was clipped by 5 bases and J by 9 bases; unmatched bases: 6. CDR1 MNHNS and CDR2 SASEGT come from the germline V gene. This CDR3 is built from 13 residues. In DNA, the CDR3 is TGTGCCAGCAGTATTAGCGGGATAGCTGAGCAGTTCTTC. Protein sequence: CASSISGIAEQFF.

This clonotype occurred a few times. The chain joins TRBV20-1 to TRBJ2-7; TRBD2 agrees at 11 bases. CDR1 and CDR2 from the germline V gene are DFQATT and SNEGSKA (reference sequence). V dropped 3 bases and J dropped 9; count of bases not matched to a gene: 13. CDR3 size: 15 residues. CDR3 protein: CSARDPLAGGAGQYF. The CDR3 coding sequence is TGCAGTGCTAGGGATCCTCTAGCGGGAGGAGCTGGGCAGTACTTC.

This clonotype was detected only a few times. The V call is TRBV30, the J call TRBJ2-3, with TRBD2 matching 13 bases. The CDR3 contains 20 residues. The V and J ends lost 5 bases and 0 bases, in that order; junction bases with no gene match: 17. Germline values: CDR1 GTSNPN, CDR2 SVGIG (reference sequence). CDR3 amino acids: CAWEFGLAGEVRVSTDTQYF. CDR3 bases: TGTGCCTGGGAATTCGGACTAGCGGGAGAAGTAAGGGTGAGCACAGATACGCAGTATTTT.

This clonotype was seen a few times. The chain employs TRBV4-3 and TRBJ2-1; D is possibly TRBD1 (6 bases). The CDR3 sequence is 17 residues long. V was shortened by 0 bases and J by 4 bases, with 16 bases between the two germline ends. Germline CDR1 and CDR2: LGHNA and YSLEER. DNA of the CDR3: TGCGCCAGCAGCCAAGAAGAGAGCTGGGACAAATACAATGAGCAGTTCTTC. This translates into CASSQEESWDKYNEQFF.

The chain uses TRBV7-2 and TRBJ2-7; D is uncertain. The germline gives CDR1 SGHTA, CDR2 FQGNSA. CDR3 length equals 12 residues. V was trimmed by 7 bases and J by 7 bases, leaving 14 bases between them. The CDR3, as DNA: TGTGCCAGCACCCGAACCCTTGGGGAGCAGTACTTC. Its translation is CASTRTLGEQYF.

The chain has TRBV12-3 or TRBV12-4 and TRBJ2-5; 12 nucleotides line up with TRBD2. V lost 5 bases, J lost 5 bases, and 3 bases stayed unmatched. The CDR3 has 14 residues. The CDR3 sequence is CASSRTSGTETQYF. CDR3 DNA sequence: TGTGCCAGCAGTCGGACTAGCGGGACTGAGACCCAGTACTTC.

This clonotype was seen many times. This sequence joins TRBV6-5 and TRBJ2-2; D not certain. Germline assignment: CDR1 MNHEY and CDR2 SVGAGI. Trimming took off 4 bases at V and 9 bases at J, with 15 bases between the two ends. The CDR3 is made up of 14 amino acids. The CDR3 loop is CASSSDVSRRELFF. The CDR3 nucleotides are TGTGCCAGCAGTTCCGACGTCTCACGGAGGGAGCTGTTTTTT.